This T cell receptor (beta chain) was sequenced in a study of regulatory T cells in long-lasting Graves disease. According to the study, TCR beta libraries were built with iRepertoire HTBI primers and CDR3-region Arm-PCR. MiXCR, applied by TCRdb to the multiplex PCR reads, yields one record per CDR3 protein. The profile covers fewer than 500,000 distinct CDR3 sequences, with around 15% appearing a single time and more than 9% taken by the ten largest. The sample holds a few counts of this clonotype. Its antigen is not known. A much larger clonotype is one base distant, so this may be a read error. Study observations and caveats: Persistent disease was associated with favored TRBV28 usage and with favored use of TRBJ1-2 and TRBJ2-5.

Per germline, CDR1 SNHLY and CDR2 FYNNEI. This CDR3 region has 13 residues. V lost 8 bases and J 3 bases, leaving 14 bases between the germline ends. Time point in this sample: newly diagnosed GD, antithyroid drugs for less than 3 months. Preparation of the TCR library used RNA extracted from PBMCs. The same sample was also used in a study of T cells in Graves' hyperthyroidism and ophthalmopathy. According to that study: Ophthalmopathy, as predicted by the model, came a median 6.5 months after the prediction.

The sequence derives from a man in his forties or fifties with Graves disease. The sample in question was peripheral blood mononuclear cells (PBMCs), obtained at new diagnosis, from a patient treated with antithyroid drugs. V and J are TRBV2 and TRBJ2-7; a weak D match, TRBD2 (5 bases). CDR3 sequence: CASASGHRYEQYF. CDR3 in DNA: TGTGCCAGCGCGAGCGGCCACCGCTACGAGCAGTACTTC.